The entry below describes one TCR beta chain. Sequenced by immunoSEQ multiplex PCR; TCRdb stores in-frame clones only, minus some. Among more than 60,000 clones, almost 90% were seen once, and the ten largest hold nearly 6%. The data stem from a study of control samples from healthy donors and cancer patients. Germline CDR1 SGDLS, CDR2 YYNGEE. The CDR3 runs to 14 residues. Trimming pared 2 bases from V and 5 bases from J, leaving 11 bases between. Sequencing was done on a sample of PBMCs. The TCR originated in a man aged 55 to 69 with colorectal cancer. The chain is built from TRBV9 and TRBJ2-1; a possible D gene is TRBD2 (6 bases). CDR3 residues: CASSVGDLNNEQFF. In nucleotides, the CDR3 is TGTGCCAGCAGCGTCGGGGACTTGAACAATGAGCAGTTCTTC.